This T cell receptor (beta chain) comes out of a study of cytomegalovirus exposure and HLA in healthy donors listed by TCRdb under 2017. About the study as a whole: An earlier analysis of roughly 610 of the donors reported about 300 Gb of sequence data and roughly 120 million unique TCR beta sequences obtained from roughly 180 million T cells. To predict cytomegalovirus infection status, the study brought together high-throughput TCR immunosequencing, statistical association of individual TCRs with disease status, and machine learning. Along with the approximately 700-subject first cohort, a separate validation cohort of over a hundred different subjects was used. The genetic ancestry cluster associated with self-reported Caucasian donors included 65% to 90% of the roughly 380 genotyped donors. The T cell repertoires of 666 subjects were profiled by immunosequencing and related to cytomegalovirus serostatus. Class I and class II HLA loci were covered by the typing at four-digit resolution. In a later genetic analysis, genome-wide SNP genotypes for 398 of the 666 donors were used, and that subset was treated as a discovery cohort. An earlier analysis of approximately 640 of the donors applied high-throughput TCR beta sequencing to assess whether each TCR beta V gene segment acted as functional or pseudogenic. Rather than drawing on any new phenotypic data, the later analysis identified candidate immune exposures from TCR beta sequences and the way those sequences occurred across donors. Typing coverage varied by locus: about 629-630 donors for A, B, C, DRB1 and DQB1; about 520 for DQA1; approximately 570 for DPA1; more than 450 for DPB1. The study aimed to test whether cataloging public T cell receptors could reveal signatures of past pathogen exposure. About five DR-DQ haplotypes were handled as single units for association and clustering because linkage in the cohort was strong. To study patterns of TCR occurrence, a later analysis re-analyzed previously published TCR beta repertoires from around 660 donors and added high-resolution HLA genotyping. Donor age, sex, ethnicity and CMV serostatus were compiled together with the repertoire data. All discovery cohort repertoires had been generated using a single sequencing platform. Across approximately 400 genotyped donors of the cohort, an average of roughly 250,000 unique TCR beta nucleotide sequences per donor were sequenced, and around 19% of those sequences were non-productive. An early release covering about 600 HLA-typed donors comprised roughly 300 gigabases of sequencing data and around 86 million unique TCR sequences. On the study overall, not on this receptor specifically: The study listed 164 TCR beta chains as associated with cytomegalovirus. When HLA alleles, especially DR and DQ, strongly co-occurred, TCR associations were difficult to assign to individual alleles. The classifier was reported to diagnose cytomegalovirus status with high specificity and sensitivity in both the original and validation cohorts. Compared with the roughly 720-donor mean, donors in an Asian-associated ancestry cluster had fewer N-insertions in productive TCRs, according to a later genetic analysis. Specific HLA alleles were associated with 15,000 to 20,000 TCR beta sequences at a false discovery rate of 0.05 in a later analysis. Correlated functional status among segregating V segments might reflect linkage disequilibrium, but an unknown experimental factor could not be ruled out. In this cohort, only TCR beta chains were sequenced, and detectable features were limited by the absence of alpha or paired-chain data. Some IMGT-functional V segments, including TRBV6-2 and TRBV6-3, could not be distinguished by the 87-base-pair reads and were therefore excluded. A later analysis found that TCR association rates varied across HLA loci, with DRB1 alleles showing the most associated TCRs and HLA-C alleles the fewest. The earlier analysis of 587 of the donors excluded 15 to 20 rarely observed V segments, including chromosome 9 orphons, because counts were too low. The authors suggested that the approach could potentially be generalized to other disease states and immunological phenotypes. Because HLA typing was unavailable for some donors at each locus, only the typed subset was used in association tests. Sequencing depth was assumed to be roughly uniform across donors in the presence/absence analyses, though that assumption may not hold. In a later analysis, HLA-associated TCR beta chains showed more clonal expansion and lower generation probabilities than non-associated chains that were equally common. A later analysis reported that several top co-occurrence clusters appeared linked to parvovirus B19, influenza, CMV and Epstein-Barr virus. A further reported finding was that TCR beta sequences accurately predicted the HLA-A and HLA-B alleles for most subjects in the first cohort. While some public TCRs were present in many individuals, most TCR sequences turned up only very rarely across donors. Broadly in line with IMGT annotations, most TCR beta V segments showed up in productive rearrangements about 90% or about 30% of the time in an earlier analysis of roughly 590 of the donors. For the cohort, immune exposure information was limited to CMV serostatus. V-gene and J-gene trimming of TCR beta chains was associated with a missense DCLRE1C variant in a later genetic analysis, and the association was replicated in an independent cohort. Most CMV-associated TCR beta chains appeared to be HLA-restricted in a later analysis, and the HLA associations seemed to be driven largely by CMV exposure. Three of the identified cytomegalovirus-associated TCR beta chains were confirmed in vitro to be specific for cytomegalovirus antigens. A group of highly shared sequence variants was considered likely to be a technical artifact of the sequencing pipeline.

The CDR3 contains 14 residues, cysteine and phenylalanine counted. The kept DNA is CDR3 alone, 42 bases in frame from the first base. The trim is 5 bases for V and 3 bases for J, with a gap of 10 bases between the germline ends. For CDR1 and CDR2, the germline V gene lists MDHEN and SYDVKM. The cohort was made up of approximately 700 healthy bone marrow donors. Cohort members were all nominally healthy when sampled, although unrecorded immune exposures were likely present. The donor tested CMV seropositive and was one of the 289 seropositive cohort members. A peripheral blood sample was collected from each donor, and TCR beta sequencing was performed on peripheral blood mononuclear cells. The Qiagen DNeasy Blood Extraction Kit was used to extract genomic DNA from the blood cell samples. Receptor libraries were prepared by the immunoSEQ multiplex PCR assay. For the multiplex PCR, a mixture combining 60 forward primers for TCR Vbeta segments and 13 reverse primers for TCR Jbeta segments was used. The CDR3 region of rearranged TCR beta genes was amplified from genomic DNA with a multiplex PCR assay. The Illumina HiSeq System was used to sequence the amplified TCR beta libraries as 87-base-pair reads. The published analysis was carried out like this. In a later analysis, 77 million or so unique TCR beta chains were counted across the 500 to 700 repertoires, and around 11 million of these chains were shared by at least two donors. Raw reads were error-corrected and collapsed into unique sequences by a nearest-neighbor algorithm in which closely related sequences were merged to remove PCR and sequencing errors. To assign V, D and J gene segments, CDR3 sequences were aligned to IMGT reference sequences. For a sequence to be retained, at least a six-nucleotide match to both a V gene segment and a J gene segment was required. A rearrangement was called productive if the CDR3 had no stop codons and remained in frame with V and J, and every other rearrangement was called non-productive. CDR3 was defined according to IMGT convention as the region running from the second conserved V-encoded cysteine to the conserved J-encoded phenylalanine. The earlier analysis of about 640 of the donors excluded any sequence lacking an unambiguous match to a single V gene segment. An earlier analysis of 587 of the donors classified V segments as functional when productive rearrangements were above 56.7% and as segregating when the standard deviation between donors was above 5%. To diagnose cytomegalovirus status from the catalog of TCR beta chain sequences, a statistical classification framework was built. V and J gene assignment, in a later analysis, came from comparing TCR nucleotide sequences with IMGT/GENE-DB human TR gene sequences. A later analysis assigned CDR3 sequences and most-parsimonious VDJ recombination scenarios with the TCRdist pipeline. In a later analysis, each TCR beta chain was defined by its CDR3 amino acid sequence together with its V-gene family, and reads lacking a unique V-gene family were excluded. In a later analysis, 500 to 700 highly shared, low-generation-probability nucleotide sequences were removed to address suspected cross-contamination and a sequencing artifact. In a later analysis, a clonal expansion index for each public chain was calculated from normalized within-repertoire ranks of inferred template counts. Generation probabilities in a later analysis came from a VDJ recombination model fitted to out-of-frame rearrangements, and those results were checked against IGoR. Hypergeometric tests were used in a later analysis to score TCR-TCR, TCR-HLA and TCR-CMV co-occurrence, with a repertoire-size bias correction applied to the TCR pairs. False discovery rates were estimated in a later analysis by permuting HLA or CMV assignments 20 times. A later analysis grouped co-occurring TCRs with DBSCAN, adding TCRdist sequence similarity when clustering within HLA-allele-positive subsets. Repertoires with fewer than 30,000 or more than 120,000 public chains were left out of co-occurrence clustering, as were a handful of repertoires with anomalous nucleotide sharing. The source is immuneACCESS, and TCRdb retained only in-frame sequences with V and J called. Part of the clones is not carried over; for the studies checked, unresolved V genes explain less than half of this, and the remainder is unexplained. V, J and clone size are those of that table, while D and trimming were read from the DNA. For this sample the table gives 100,000 to 150,000 clones, of which roughly four fifths were detected only once. The ten largest clones represent 11% of the sample.

In this sample, this clone turned up a few times. Its antigen remains undetermined. Base quality data are lacking; no much larger clone is found one base away. This clonotype was sampled from a male donor in good health and CMV-seropositive. This receptor chain uses TRBV28 and TRBJ1-4, with TRBD1 as a weak D call on 5 bases. Sequenced: PBMCs. CDR3 protein: CASSTRVPNEKLFF. The DNA sequence reads TGTGCCAGCAGTACCAGGGTACCTAATGAAAAACTGTTTTTT.